These T cell receptor beta chains were read from a single sample in a study of regulatory T cells in long-lasting Graves disease. TCRdb itself ran the multiplex PCR reads through MiXCR, one entry per CDR3 protein. The data show roughly 530,000 distinct CDR3 sequences, about 16% seen once. Separately, the same data were catalogued under a study of T cells in Graves' hyperthyroidism and ophthalmopathy.

Sample: peripheral blood mononuclear cells (PBMCs), taken at new diagnosis, from a patient treated with antithyroid drugs. These receptors were taken from a woman aged 35 to 59 with Graves disease. The CDR3 runs from the conserved cysteine through the conserved F or W. Fields, in order: J gene, clone size, CDR3 length, D gene, V gene, CDR3 DNA, CDR3 protein. The D gene is left open where the match is weak. Clone size is stated in some rows and not others, as once, few, many or a class when expanded.

J: TRBJ2-6; size: -; length: 14; D: -; V: TRBV12-3/TRBV12-4; DNA: TGTGCCAGCACCTTGGGAGGTGGGGCCAACGTCCTGACTTTC; CDR3: CASTLGGGANVLTF
J: TRBJ2-2; size: -; length: 16; D: TRBD1; V: TRBV6-2/TRBV6-3; DNA: TGTGCCAGCAGTCGACAGGGGGCTGGGAACACCGGGGAGCTGTTTTTT; CDR3: CASSRQGAGNTGELFF
J: TRBJ2-1; size: -; length: 14; D: TRBD1; V: TRBV5-1; DNA: TGCGCCAGCAGCTCTGGACAGGTCTTTGATGAGCAGTTCTTC; CDR3: CASSSGQVFDEQFF
J: TRBJ2-1; size: many; length: 13; D: -; V: TRBV11-3; DNA: TGTGCCAGCAGCTTTTCTAGCTCCAGTGAGCAGTTCTTC; CDR3: CASSFSSSSEQFF
J: TRBJ1-2; size: -; length: 15; D: -; V: TRBV3-1; DNA: TGTGCCAGCAGCCAAGATCAGGGAAGGAGATATGGCTACACCTTC; CDR3: CASSQDQGRRYGYTF
J: TRBJ1-2; size: -; length: 14; D: TRBD1; V: TRBV27; DNA: TGTGCCAGCAGTGATCGGGCAGGGGGCGATGGCTACACCTTC; CDR3: CASSDRAGGDGYTF
J: TRBJ2-3; size: -; length: 13; D: -; V: TRBV11-1; DNA: TGTGCCAGCAGCATGACTACCACAGATACGCAGTATTTT; CDR3: CASSMTTTDTQYF
J: TRBJ1-2; size: many; length: 15; D: TRBD1; V: TRBV6-9; DNA: TGTGCCAGCAGTTCGAACCGGGACAGGAACTATGGCTACACCTTC; CDR3: CASSSNRDRNYGYTF
J: TRBJ2-3; size: many; length: 13; D: -; V: TRBV20-1; DNA: TGCAGTGCTAGAGATCAGCGGACCTATACGCAGTATTTT; CDR3: CSARDQRTYTQYF
J: TRBJ2-3; size: many; length: 16; D: TRBD2; V: TRBV6-1; DNA: TGTGCCAGCGGACTAGCGGGGGTTCCTAGCACAGATACGCAGTATTTT; CDR3: CASGLAGVPSTDTQYF
J: TRBJ1-2; size: few; length: 12; D: -; V: TRBV19; DNA: TGTGCCAGCAGCCAGGGGACCCATGGCTACACCTTC; CDR3: CASSQGTHGYTF
J: TRBJ1-2; size: many; length: 14; D: TRBD1; V: TRBV2; DNA: TGTGCCAGCAGCCGGACAGGGGATGATGGCGGCTACACCTTC; CDR3: CASSRTGDDGGYTF
J: TRBJ1-2; size: many; length: 15; D: TRBD1; V: TRBV11-1; DNA: TGTGCCAGCAGCTCCGCCAAGGGGGCGTTCTATGGCTACACCTTC; CDR3: CASSSAKGAFYGYTF
J: TRBJ1-1; size: few; length: 14; D: -; V: TRBV12-3/TRBV12-4; DNA: TGTGCCAGCTGCACGATCGGGCCTTACACTGAAGCTTTCTTT; CDR3: CASCTIGPYTEAFF
J: TRBJ2-2; size: -; length: 19; D: TRBD2; V: TRBV7-2; DNA: TGTGCCAGCAGCTTAGCCAGGTGGCTAGCGGGAGAGAACACCGGGGAGCTGTTTTTT; CDR3: CASSLARWLAGENTGELFF
J: TRBJ1-4; size: -; length: 13; D: -; V: TRBV12-3/TRBV12-4; DNA: TGTGCCAGCAGTGGGGCGGGGGGTGAAAAACTGTTTTTT; CDR3: CASSGAGGEKLFF
J: TRBJ2-1; size: many; length: 17; D: TRBD2; V: TRBV5-1; DNA: TGCGCCAGCAGCCCGGACGCGGGGGTTAGCTCCTACAATGAGCAGTTCTTC; CDR3: CASSPDAGVSSYNEQFF
J: TRBJ1-1; size: few; length: 11; D: TRBD1; V: TRBV6-1; DNA: TGTGCCAGCACCGGACAGGGGAAGGCTTTCTTT; CDR3: CASTGQGKAFF
J: TRBJ2-1; size: -; length: 13; D: -; V: TRBV4-1; DNA: TGCGCCAGCAGCCAAGATGCGAGGGCTGAGCAGTTCTTC; CDR3: CASSQDARAEQFF
J: TRBJ1-6; size: many; length: 18; D: -; V: TRBV28; DNA: TGTGCCAGCACCCCGTGGGTGAAAAGGAGCTCCTATAATTCACCCCTCCACTTT; CDR3: CASTPWVKRSSYNSPLHF
J: TRBJ2-7; size: few; length: 16; D: TRBD1; V: TRBV12-5; DNA: TGTGCTAGTGGTTTGGTACTAAGGACAGGAGGTTACGAGCAGTACTTC; CDR3: CASGLVLRTGGYEQYF
J: TRBJ1-5; size: -; length: 13; D: -; V: TRBV30; DNA: TGTGCCTGGAGTGTAACGGTCCAGGGGCCCCAGCATTTT; CDR3: CAWSVTVQGPQHF
J: TRBJ2-1; size: many; length: 13; D: TRBD1; V: TRBV18; DNA: TGTGCCAGCTCCCTTGGACAGGGGGATGAGCAGTTCTTC; CDR3: CASSLGQGDEQFF
J: TRBJ1-6; size: few; length: 17; D: TRBD1; V: TRBV14; DNA: TGTGCCAGCAGCAAGAGACAGGGCAGCTCCTATAATTCACCCCTCCACTTT; CDR3: CASSKRQGSSYNSPLHF
J: TRBJ1-2; size: -; length: 15; D: TRBD1; V: TRBV4-1; DNA: TGCGCCAGCAGCCCTGAGGACAGGGAAAGCTATGGCTACACCTTC; CDR3: CASSPEDRESYGYTF
J: TRBJ1-1; size: many; length: 15; D: -; V: TRBV7-3; DNA: TGTGCCAGCAGCTCGGCGGATCCGTCGAACACTGAAGCTTTCTTT; CDR3: CASSSADPSNTEAFF
J: TRBJ2-1; size: -; length: 15; D: TRBD1; V: TRBV9; DNA: TGTGCCAGCAGCTCGCTGCAGGGGGAAGCGAATGAGCAGTTCTTC; CDR3: CASSSLQGEANEQFF
J: TRBJ2-3; size: few; length: 16; D: TRBD2; V: TRBV24-1; DNA: TGTGACACCAGTGATGGACTAGCGGGGTTTACAGATACGCAGTATTTT; CDR3: CDTSDGLAGFTDTQYF